The 22 T cell receptor beta chains below were found in one sample sequenced in a study of molecular identifiers for immune sequencing clone quantification. TCRdb itself ran the PCR reads through MiXCR, one entry per CDR3 protein. The sample contains around 470,000 distinct CDR3 sequences, 25% of which appear only once. Sequencing was carried out using naive CD8+ T cells from blood, with Jurkat cell RNA spiked in. Subset given: FACS-sorted CD8+CD4-CCR7+CD45RA+ naive T cells. Every receptor here comes from a human donor in good health. Some libraries in this study had Jurkat cell RNA spiked in.

Turning to this clonotype: At one end the junction does not follow the germline gene, possibly because of a read error. The rearrangement uses TRBV4-3 and TRBJ2-3; TRBD2 aligns across 9 bases. Germline assignment: CDR1 LGHNA and CDR2 YSLEER. This CDR3 has 17 residues. CDR3 sequence reads: CACSQDSGGGASNTQYF. In nucleotides, the CDR3 is TGCGCCTGCAGCCAAGATTCTGGCGGGGGGGCCTCAAATACGCAGTATTTT.

V is TRBV3-1 and J is TRBJ1-1; D is possibly TRBD1 (6 bases). Germline CDR1 LGHDT, CDR2 YNNKEL (reference sequence). The ends were cut back, 0 bases at V and 4 bases at J, with 12 bases in the middle. The CDR3 is made up of 15 amino acids. CDR3 in amino acids: CASSQDSGGSTEAFF. The CDR3 nucleotides are TGTGCCAGCAGCCAAGATTCGGGGGGCAGCACTGAAGCTTTCTTT.

The genes are TRBV6-5 and TRBJ2-6, with D unclear. Trimming stripped 4 bases from V and 0 bases from J, with 10 bases between. The CDR3 contains 16 residues. From germline, CDR1 is MNHEY and CDR2 SVGAGI. Written as DNA, the CDR3 is TGTGCCAGCAGTTTCAGGACGGACTCTGGGGCCAACGTCCTGACTTTC. Its translation is CASSFRTDSGANVLTF.

A few counts support this clonotype. The rearrangement joins TRBV28 to TRBJ2-7; D is possibly TRBD1 (6 bases). The germline gives CDR1 MDHEN, CDR2 SYDVKM. V gave up 8 bases and J gave up 8 bases, with 22 bases separating them. This CDR3 comprises 14 residues. The CDR3 here is CASASMDSPMKQYF. CDR3 sequence (DNA): TGTGCCAGCGCCTCGATGGACAGCCCAATGAAGCAGTACTTC.

In its sample, this clonotype was seen a few times. The chain employs TRBV2 and TRBJ2-7, with 10 bases that match TRBD1. The CDR3 sequence is 14 residues long. V shed 4 bases and J 5 bases; nucleotides not matched to a gene: 5. Looked up from germline, CDR1 is SNHLY and CDR2 is FYNNEI. CDR3 sequence (DNA): TGTGCCAGCAGTGGGGACAGGGGTCCAGACGAGCAGTACTTC. It is translated as CASSGDRGPDEQYF.

J is TRBJ1-2 and V is TRBV28, with D possibly matching TRBD1 (5 bases). The V end was cut by 5 bases, the J end by 2 bases, with 6 bases between. The CDR3 extends over 12 amino acids. The germline V gene encodes CDR1 MDHEN and CDR2 SYDVKM. DNA of the CDR3: TGTGCCAGCAGTAGGGGAAACTATGGCTACACCTTC. Amino acids: CASSRGNYGYTF.

The rearrangement uses TRBV12-3 or TRBV12-4 and TRBJ2-5, with unresolved D. The CDR3 extends over 14 amino acids. Trimming left V 4 bases short and J 2 bases short, with 11 bases between. In DNA form, the CDR3 reads TGTGCCAGCAGTTACCCCGGAGCGCAAGAGACCCAGTACTTC. Translation gives CASSYPGAQETQYF.

The chain employs TRBV11-2 and TRBJ2-5; D remains ambiguous. Trimming removed 3 bases from V and 5 bases from J, with 10 bases in between. The CDR3 runs to 13 residues. Germline loops: CDR1 SGHAT, CDR2 FQNNGV. The CDR3 bases are TGTGCCAGCAGCTTTTTCATGGGGGAGACCCAGTACTTC. This encodes CASSFFMGETQYF.

This clonotype was recorded many times. The chain combines TRBV20-1 with TRBJ1-1; the D gene is possibly TRBD1 (5 bases). The CDR3 runs 16 residues. Germline-derived CDR1 and CDR2 are DFQATT and SNEGSKA (reference sequence). V lost 1 base, J lost 2 bases, and 17 bases lay in between. The CDR3 loop is CSARAPGPTYNTEAFF. Here the CDR3 DNA reads TGCAGTGCTAGAGCTCCGGGACCGACCTACAACACTGAAGCTTTCTTT.

At least ten counts were recorded for this clonotype. The V and J genes are TRBV7-2 and TRBJ1-1; D is perhaps TRBD1 (5 bases). Deletions cut 3 bases from V and 1 base from J, with 9 bases between. The CDR3 extends over 14 amino acids. Germline V lookup: CDR1 SGHTA, CDR2 FQGNSA. The CDR3 DNA reads TGTGCCAGCAGCTTTAGGACAACGAACACTGAAGCTTTCTTT. Its translation: CASSFRTTNTEAFF.

The chain employs TRBV7-9 and TRBJ1-5; D is possibly TRBD1 (5 bases). The CDR3 is made up of 14 amino acids. CDR1 is SEHNR and CDR2 is FQNEAQ in the germline V gene (reference sequence). With 7 bases removed from V and 2 bases from J, the gap between germline ends came to 12 bases. In nucleotides, the CDR3 is TGTGCCAGCAACCTAGACAGCCGCAATCAGCCCCAGCATTTT. It specifies CASNLDSRNQPQHF.

Concerning this clonotype: The germline gene is not matched at one end of the junction; a read error may be the cause. This chain uses TRBV11-2 with TRBJ2-4, with 7 bases fitting TRBD1. CDR3 length equals 14 residues. CDR1 is SGHAT, CDR2 FQNNGV, per germline. The DNA for the CDR3 is TGTGCCCGCAGCTTTAAGGGGGCCTCGCCCATTCCATACTTC. Protein sequence: CARSFKGASPIPYF.

The chain employs TRBV3-1 and TRBJ1-4; possibly TRBD1 for D (6 bases). Germline V gene data show CDR1 as LGHDT and CDR2 as YNNKEL (reference sequence). Trimming removed 4 bases from V and 3 bases from J, with 18 bases in between. The CDR3 extends over 17 amino acids. CDR3 DNA sequence: TGTGCCAGCAGCCCCGACCTCTGGGACACACCTAATGAAAAACTGTTTTTT. Its translation: CASSPDLWDTPNEKLFF. The complete variable domain, with remaining parts taken from reference TRBV3-1 and TRBJ1-4, reads DTAVSQTPKYLVTQMGNDKSIKCEQNLGHDTMYWYKQDSKKFLKIMFSYNNKELIINETVPNRFSPKSPDKAHLNLHINSLELGDSAVYFCASSPDLWDTPNEKLFFGSGTQLSVL.

This clonotype turned up a few times. The rearrangement joins TRBV13 to TRBJ2-3; 9 bases map to TRBD2. Germline loops: CDR1 PRHDT, CDR2 FYEKMQ (reference sequence). This CDR3 has 19 amino acids. The J segment lost 5 bases and the V segment lost 2 bases, leaving 17 bases of the junction unmatched. The CDR3 nucleotides read TGTGCCAGCAGCTTATCTAGCGGGACGCCCCGAGGATTCCAAGATACGCAGTATTTT. It is translated as CASSLSSGTPRGFQDTQYF.

This clonotype was detected only a few times. This chain uses TRBV7-9 with TRBJ1-4; D gene uncertain. This CDR3 region has 14 residues. CDR1 is SEHNR, CDR2 FQNEAQ, per germline (reference sequence). Trimming removed 4 bases at V and 11 bases at J, with 17 bases between. The CDR3 DNA reads as TGTGCCAGCAGCTCACCTCAAGGCGTGGAGAAACTGTTTTTT. Protein product: CASSSPQGVEKLFF.

This clonotype was seen a few times. The gene calls are TRBV6-2 or TRBV6-3 and TRBJ2-5, with TRBD2 matching 9 bases. CDR1 is MNHEY and CDR2 is SVGEGT in the germline V gene. This CDR3 is 15 amino acids long. V lost 2 bases, J lost 1 base, and 2 bases stayed unmatched. The DNA of the CDR3 is TGTGCCAGCAGTTACGAAGCGGGGGGCCAAGAGACCCAGTACTTC. Protein: CASSYEAGGQETQYF.

The sample holds many counts of this clonotype. The chain employs TRBV5-1 and TRBJ1-5; D not resolved. V was pared by 0 bases and J by 8 bases, with 15 bases between. This CDR3 has 15 residues. CDR1 and CDR2 from the germline V gene are SGHRS and YFSETQ. This CDR3 reads CASSLGEALVEPQHF. CDR3 DNA sequence: TGCGCCAGCAGCTTGGGGGAGGCGCTTGTCGAGCCCCAGCATTTT.

This clonotype showed up many times. The chain uses TRBV28 and TRBJ2-7; possibly TRBD1 for D (6 bases). Deletions cut 6 bases from V and 5 bases from J, with 17 bases between. Germline CDR1 is MDHEN and CDR2 is SYDVKM. This CDR3 has 14 amino acids. In nucleotides, the CDR3 is TGTGCCAGCAGGTTCAGGGGAGTAGTAGACGAGCAGTACTTC. It is translated as CASRFRGVVDEQYF.

This clonotype appeared a few times. V usage is TRBV19 and J usage is TRBJ2-7, with D unclear. The germline V and J ends were trimmed by 8 bases and 7 bases, with 24 bases remaining between them. The germline V gene has CDR1 LNHDA and CDR2 SQIVND (reference sequence). The CDR3 has 15 amino acids. CDR3 bases: TGTGCCAGTTATACTCGGTCTTGGGCTTCTCATGAGCAGTACTTC. This codes for CASYTRSWASHEQYF.

This clonotype was observed at least ten times. This CDR3 is CASSFPSSGRASDTQYF. In nucleotides, the CDR3 is TGTGCCAGCAGTTTCCCCTCTAGCGGGAGGGCCTCGGATACGCAGTATTTT. The chain recombines TRBV28 with TRBJ2-3, with 12 bases matching TRBD2. Germline CDR1 is MDHEN and CDR2 is SYDVKM. The CDR3 sequence is 17 residues long. Trimming cost V 3 bases and J 6 bases; bases outside gene matches: 10.

This clonotype was counted only a few times. The genes are TRBV4-3 and TRBJ2-7, with a tentative D call TRBD1 (5 bases). CDR3 length equals 16 residues. Germline loops: CDR1 LGHNA, CDR2 YSLEER. V was clipped by 0 bases and J by 1 base, with 13 bases between them. CDR3 sequence: CASSQDTGYVSYEQYF. In nucleotides, the CDR3 is TGCGCCAGCAGCCAAGATACAGGATACGTATCCTACGAGCAGTACTTC.

With respect to this clonotype: Possible read error: a much larger clone is one base away. CDR3 nucleotide sequence: TGCGGCGTTGAAGCAGGAGGGGCCCAGTACTTC. Translation: CGVEAGGAQYF. The gene calls are TRBV29-1 and TRBJ2-5; the D gene is possibly TRBD2 (6 bases). The CDR3 length is 11 residues. Germline loops: CDR1 SQVTM, CDR2 ANQGSEA.